Following are 4 T cell receptor beta chains from one sample sequenced in a study of cytomegalovirus exposure and HLA in healthy donors. Researchers ran the PCR with 60 Vbeta and 13 Jbeta primers. TCRdb's table, derived via immunoSEQ multiplex PCR, lists solely in-frame clones and lacks some. The data show some 150,000 clones, with around three quarters seen just once and 1.5% to 2% held by the top ten. The sequenced sample consisted of PBMCs. Receptors originate from a woman aged 25 to 39 in good health and CMV-seronegative.

The CDR3 DNA reads as TGTGCCAGCACCTTACGAGGGCGGGGCTACACCTTC. The encoded protein is CASTLRGRGYTF. The gene calls are TRBV9 and TRBJ1-2; no firm D call. The germline gives CDR1 SGDLS, CDR2 YYNGEE. Between the trimmed V and J ends, which lost 6 bases and 8 bases, there was a span of 14 bases. This CDR3 contains 12 residues.

The J gene is TRBJ2-7, the V gene TRBV7-6, with a weak D call TRBD1 (5 bases). Trimming pared 1 base from V and 5 bases from J, leaving 18 bases between. Germline V CDR1 and CDR2: SGHVS, FNYEAQ. The CDR3 has 16 amino acids. The CDR3 DNA is TGTGCCAGCAGCTTAGTTACCGGCCAGGGTTTCGACGAGCAGTACTTC. This codes for CASSLVTGQGFDEQYF.

The chain combines TRBV6-4 with TRBJ1-5; perhaps TRBD1 as D (5 bases). Germline CDR1 and CDR2: MRHNA and SNTAGT. V lost 5 bases and J lost 4, with 9 bases in between. The length of the CDR3 is 13 residues. The CDR3 coding sequence is TGTGCCAGCAGTCAGGGAGGGAATCAGCCCCAGCATTTT. This gives the protein CASSQGGNQPQHF.

The V gene is TRBV9, the J gene TRBJ2-1; D is perhaps TRBD1 (6 bases). The ends were cut back, 0 bases at V and 1 base at J, with 8 bases in the middle. The CDR3 spans 15 residues. Germline V CDR1 and CDR2: SGDLS, YYNGEE. The CDR3 DNA reads TGTGCCAGCAGCGTAGGTCAGGGGTCCTACAATGAGCAGTTCTTC. Encoded protein: CASSVGQGSYNEQFF.